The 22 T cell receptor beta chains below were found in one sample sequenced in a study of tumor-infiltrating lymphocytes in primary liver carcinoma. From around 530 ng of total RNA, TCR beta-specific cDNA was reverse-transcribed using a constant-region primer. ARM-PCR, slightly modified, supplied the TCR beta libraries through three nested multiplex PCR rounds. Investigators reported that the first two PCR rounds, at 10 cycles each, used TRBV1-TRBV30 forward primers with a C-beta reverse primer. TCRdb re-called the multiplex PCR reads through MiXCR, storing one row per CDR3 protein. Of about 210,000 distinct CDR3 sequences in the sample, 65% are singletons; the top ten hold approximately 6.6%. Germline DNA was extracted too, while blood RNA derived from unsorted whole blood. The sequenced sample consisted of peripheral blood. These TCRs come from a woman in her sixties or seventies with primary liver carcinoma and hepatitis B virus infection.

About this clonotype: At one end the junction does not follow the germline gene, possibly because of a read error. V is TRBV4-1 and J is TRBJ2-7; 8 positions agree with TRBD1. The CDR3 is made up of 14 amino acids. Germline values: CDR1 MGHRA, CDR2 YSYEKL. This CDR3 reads CASNQVQGAYEHYF. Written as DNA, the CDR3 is TGCGCCAGCAACCAAGTGCAGGGGGCCTACGAGCATTACTTC.

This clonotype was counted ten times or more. The CDR3: CASSEWTVKSLHF. The DNA for the CDR3 is TGTGCCAGCAGTGAATGGACCGTTAAGTCCCTCCACTTT. This chain connects TRBV6-1 to TRBJ1-6, with D uncertain. The germline V gene has CDR1 MNHNS and CDR2 SASEGT. Deletions cut 2 bases from V and 14 bases from J, with 13 bases between. CDR3 length equals 13 residues.

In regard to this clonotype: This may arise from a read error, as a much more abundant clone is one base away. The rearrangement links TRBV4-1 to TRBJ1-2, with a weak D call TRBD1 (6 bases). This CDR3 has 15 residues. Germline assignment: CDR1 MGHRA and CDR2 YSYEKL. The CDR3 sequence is CASSQGMQGLYDYTF. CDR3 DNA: TGCGCCAGCAGCCAAGGAATGCAGGGGCTCTATGACTACACCTTC.

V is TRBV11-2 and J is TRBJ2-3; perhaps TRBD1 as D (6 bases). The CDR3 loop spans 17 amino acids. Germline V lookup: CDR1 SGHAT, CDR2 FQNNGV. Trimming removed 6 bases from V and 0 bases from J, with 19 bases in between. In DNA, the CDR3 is TGTGCCAGCAGACCAGGGGTGGGTCGCGGAAGCACAGATACGCAGTATTTT. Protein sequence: CASRPGVGRGSTDTQYF.

CDR3 region: CAWSQDRARSRYGYTF. DNA of the CDR3: TGTGCCTGGAGTCAGGACAGGGCAAGATCGAGGTATGGCTACACCTTC. The V and J genes are TRBV30 and TRBJ1-2, with 8 bases that match TRBD1. The germline V gene has CDR1 GTSNPN and CDR2 SVGIG (reference sequence). With V trimmed by 2 bases and J by 5 bases, 13 bases remained unmatched. The CDR3 has 16 residues.

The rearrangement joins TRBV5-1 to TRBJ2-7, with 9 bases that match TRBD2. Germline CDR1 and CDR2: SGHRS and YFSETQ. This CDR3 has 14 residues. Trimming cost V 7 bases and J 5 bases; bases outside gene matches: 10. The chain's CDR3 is CASRADSGRNEQYF. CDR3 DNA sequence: TGCGCCAGCCGAGCAGATAGCGGGAGAAACGAGCAGTACTTC. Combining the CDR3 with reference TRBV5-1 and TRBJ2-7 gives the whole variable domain KAGVTQTPRYLIKTRGQQVTLSCSPISGHRSVSWYQQTPGQGLQFLFEYFSETQRNKGNFPGRFSGRQFSNSRSEMNVSTLELGDSALYLCASRADSGRNEQYFGPGTRLTVT.

The CDR3 protein is CASSGTAYQETQYF. CDR3 DNA sequence: TGTGCCAGCAGCGGGACAGCGTACCAAGAGACCCAGTACTTC. The chain employs TRBV12-3 or TRBV12-4 and TRBJ2-5; 7 bases are a match to TRBD1. There are 14 residues in the CDR3. V lost 6 bases and J lost 0; bases outside the gene matches: 4.

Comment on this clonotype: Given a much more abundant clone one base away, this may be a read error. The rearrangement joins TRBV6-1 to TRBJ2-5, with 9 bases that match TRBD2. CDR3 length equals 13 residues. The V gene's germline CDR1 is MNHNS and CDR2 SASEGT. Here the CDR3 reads CASSEREGETLYF. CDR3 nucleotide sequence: TGTGCCAGCAGTGAGCGGGAGGGAGAGACCCTGTACTTC.

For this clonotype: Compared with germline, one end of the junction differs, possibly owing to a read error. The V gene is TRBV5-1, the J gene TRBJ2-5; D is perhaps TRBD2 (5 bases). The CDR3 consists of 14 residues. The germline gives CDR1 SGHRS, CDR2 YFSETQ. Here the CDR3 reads CASSLEGSQEPQYF. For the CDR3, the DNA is TGCGCCAGCAGCCTGGAAGGGAGCCAAGAGCCCCAGTACTTC.

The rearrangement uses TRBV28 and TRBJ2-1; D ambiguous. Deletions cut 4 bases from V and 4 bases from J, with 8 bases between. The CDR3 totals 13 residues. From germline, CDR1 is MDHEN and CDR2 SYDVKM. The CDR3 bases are TGTGCCAGCAGTTCGGCACCATACAATGAGCAGTTCTTC. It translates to CASSSAPYNEQFF.

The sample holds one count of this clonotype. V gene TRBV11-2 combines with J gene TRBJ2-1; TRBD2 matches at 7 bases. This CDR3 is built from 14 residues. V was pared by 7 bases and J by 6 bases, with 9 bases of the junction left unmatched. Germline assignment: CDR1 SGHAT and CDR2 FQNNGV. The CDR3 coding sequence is TGTGCCAGCACCAAAACTAGCGACTTCAATGAGCAGTTCTTC. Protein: CASTKTSDFNEQFF.

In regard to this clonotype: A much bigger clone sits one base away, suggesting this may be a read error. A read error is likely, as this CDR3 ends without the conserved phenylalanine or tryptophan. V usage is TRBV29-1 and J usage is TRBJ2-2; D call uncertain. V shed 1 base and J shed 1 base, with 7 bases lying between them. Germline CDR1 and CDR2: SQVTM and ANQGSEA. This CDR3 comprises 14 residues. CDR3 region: CSVEGPENTGELFS. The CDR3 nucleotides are TGCAGCGTTGAAGGGCCCGAGAACACCGGGGAGCTGTTTTCT.

The CDR3 reads CASSPGQHLPTGELFF. The CDR3 DNA follows: TGTGCCAGCAGCCCTGGACAGCACCTCCCCACCGGGGAGCTGTTTTTT. The chain has TRBV7-8 and TRBJ2-2; TRBD1 might be the D (6 bases). Germline-derived CDR1 and CDR2 are SGHVS and FQNEAQ. The V gene lost 5 bases and the J gene lost 4 bases, with 17 bases spanning the gap. The CDR3 totals 16 residues.

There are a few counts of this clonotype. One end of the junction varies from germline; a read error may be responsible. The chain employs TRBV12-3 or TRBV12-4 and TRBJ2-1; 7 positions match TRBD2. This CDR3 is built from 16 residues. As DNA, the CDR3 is TGTGCCAGTAGTCGGTGGGGGGGTAGCGGAAACAATGAGCAGCTCTTC. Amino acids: CASSRWGGSGNNEQLF.

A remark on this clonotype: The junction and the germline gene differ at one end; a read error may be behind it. This CDR3 is CASISVSGLVGF. The CDR3 coding sequence is TGTGCCAGCATCTCAGTATCGGGACTAGTCGGCTTC. V and J are TRBV11-2 and TRBJ2-7, with TRBD2 matching over 8 bases. Germline assignment: CDR1 SGHAT and CDR2 FQNNGV. CDR3 size: 12 residues.

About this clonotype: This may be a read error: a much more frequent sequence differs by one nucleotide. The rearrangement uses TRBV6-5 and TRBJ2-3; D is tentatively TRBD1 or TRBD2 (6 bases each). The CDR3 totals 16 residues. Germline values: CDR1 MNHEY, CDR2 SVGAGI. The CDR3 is CTSSPRWGASRDTQYF. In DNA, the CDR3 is TGTACCAGCAGCCCCCGTTGGGGGGCATCCCGAGATACGCAGTATTTT.

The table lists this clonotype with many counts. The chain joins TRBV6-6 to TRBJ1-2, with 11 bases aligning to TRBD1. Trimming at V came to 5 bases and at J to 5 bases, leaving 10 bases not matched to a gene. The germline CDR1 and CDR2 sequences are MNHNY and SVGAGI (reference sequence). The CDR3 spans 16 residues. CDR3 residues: CASSDPAGTGGYGYTF. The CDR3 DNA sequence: TGTGCCAGCAGTGACCCGGCCGGGACAGGGGGGTATGGCTACACCTTC.

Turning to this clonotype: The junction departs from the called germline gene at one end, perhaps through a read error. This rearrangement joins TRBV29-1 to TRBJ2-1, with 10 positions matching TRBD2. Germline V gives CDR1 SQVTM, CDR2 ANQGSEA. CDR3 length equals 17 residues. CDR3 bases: TGCAGCGTTGAAATCCCTAGCGGGAGATCCTCCCACAATGAGCAGTTCTTC. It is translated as CSVEIPSGRSSHNEQFF.

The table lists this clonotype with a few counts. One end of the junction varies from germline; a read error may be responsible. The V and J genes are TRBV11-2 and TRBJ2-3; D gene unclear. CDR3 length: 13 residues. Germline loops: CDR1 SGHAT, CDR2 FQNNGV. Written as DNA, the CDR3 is TGTGTCAGCAGCTTAGTCCTCCCCGATCCTCAGTATTTT. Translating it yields CVSSLVLPDPQYF.

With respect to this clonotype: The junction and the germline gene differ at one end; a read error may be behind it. For the CDR3, the DNA is TGTGCCAGTAGCACTCTAGCGGGAGTCGGTACCGGGGAGCTGTCTTTT. Amino acid sequence: CASSTLAGVGTGELSF. The chain combines TRBV19 with TRBJ2-2; 10 nucleotides line up with TRBD2. CDR1 and CDR2 from the germline V gene are LNHDA and SQIVND (reference sequence). The CDR3 runs 16 residues.

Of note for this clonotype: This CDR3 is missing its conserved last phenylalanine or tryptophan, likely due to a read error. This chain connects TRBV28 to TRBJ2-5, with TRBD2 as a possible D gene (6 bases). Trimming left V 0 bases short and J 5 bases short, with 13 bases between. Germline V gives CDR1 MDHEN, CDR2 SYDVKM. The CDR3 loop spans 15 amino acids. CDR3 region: CASSLWGGSTETQYL. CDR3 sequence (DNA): TGTGCCAGCAGTTTATGGGGGGGAAGTACGGAGACCCAGTACCTC.

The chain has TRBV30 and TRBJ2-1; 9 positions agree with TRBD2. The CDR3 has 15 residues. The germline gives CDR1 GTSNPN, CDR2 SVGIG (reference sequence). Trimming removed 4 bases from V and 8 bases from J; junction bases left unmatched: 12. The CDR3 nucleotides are TGTGCCTGGAACGAAGGAGCGGGAGGACGTGATGAGCAGTTCTTC. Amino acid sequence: CAWNEGAGGRDEQFF.